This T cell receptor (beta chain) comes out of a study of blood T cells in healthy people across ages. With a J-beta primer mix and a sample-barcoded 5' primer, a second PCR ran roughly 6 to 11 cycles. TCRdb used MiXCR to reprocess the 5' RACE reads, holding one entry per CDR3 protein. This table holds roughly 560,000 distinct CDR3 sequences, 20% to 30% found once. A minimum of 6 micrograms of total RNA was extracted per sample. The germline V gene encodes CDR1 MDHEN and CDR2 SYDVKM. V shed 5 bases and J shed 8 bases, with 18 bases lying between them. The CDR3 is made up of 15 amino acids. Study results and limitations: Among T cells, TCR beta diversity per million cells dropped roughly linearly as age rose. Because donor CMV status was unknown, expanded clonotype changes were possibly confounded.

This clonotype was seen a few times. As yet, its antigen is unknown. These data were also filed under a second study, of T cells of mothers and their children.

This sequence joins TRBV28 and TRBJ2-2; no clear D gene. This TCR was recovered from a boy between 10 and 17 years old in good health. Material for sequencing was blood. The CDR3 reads CASSTDPVPPGELFF. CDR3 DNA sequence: TGTGCCAGCAGTACGGATCCCGTACCCCCAGGGGAGCTGTTTTTT. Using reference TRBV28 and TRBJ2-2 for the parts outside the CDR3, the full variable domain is DVKVTQSSRYLVKRTGEKVFLECVQDMDHENMFWYRQDPGLGLRLIYFSYDVKMKEKGDIPEGYSVSREKKERFSLILESASTNQTSMYLCASSTDPVPPGELFFGEGSRLTVL.